Listed below are T cell receptor beta chains from one sample, sequenced in a study of T cell changes during pregnancy in multiple sclerosis. Sequencing used immunoSEQ multiplex PCR; TCRdb keeps in-frame clones, though not all of them. The sample has approximately 80,000 clones, around 94% seen once. The source material was peripheral blood, sampled in the second trimester of pregnancy. These receptors all stem from a female donor in good health, enrolled as a control in a pregnancy study. Each CDR3 is given with its conserved first and last residue. D genes are given only for firm matches. A clone size is listed for some rows: how often the clone was seen (once, few, many), or a class if it is expanded.

V gene	D gene	CDR3 length	J gene	clone size	CDR3 DNA	CDR3 protein
TRBV18	-	13	TRBJ2-2	-	TGTGCCAGCCGCACCCGGGATCCCGGGGAGCTGTTTTTT	CASRTRDPGELFF
TRBV28	TRBD1	13	TRBJ1-2	-	TGTGCCAGCACCACGGACAGGAACTATGGCTACACCTTC	CASTTDRNYGYTF
TRBV18	TRBD1	17	TRBJ1-4	-	TGTGCCAGCTCCCCGGGACAGGGGACCCGGGTCGTTGAAAAACTGTTTTTT	CASSPGQGTRVVEKLFF
TRBV28	-	15	TRBJ1-1	-	TGTGCCAGCAGTTTTACGGGGATGGACAACACTGAAGCTTTCTTT	CASSFTGMDNTEAFF
TRBV13	TRBD2	15	TRBJ2-7	-	TGTGCCAGCAGCTTAGGGGGGGAGGGCCCCTACGAGCAGTACTTC	CASSLGGEGPYEQYF
TRBV2	-	13	TRBJ2-7	-	TGTGCCAGCAGGGGGGCAGGAGTGGGCGAGCAGTACTTC	CASRGAGVGEQYF
TRBV5-5	-	14	TRBJ2-2	-	TGTGCCAGCAGCTTGGTGGGCAACACCGGGGAGCTGTTTTTT	CASSLVGNTGELFF
TRBV28	-	14	TRBJ2-7	few	TGTGCCAGCAGTTTAAGCCCGAGCTCCTACGAGCAGTACTTC	CASSLSPSSYEQYF
TRBV5-1	TRBD2	15	TRBJ2-1	-	TGCGCCAGCAAGCTAGCGGGAGGTACCTACAATGAGCAGTTCTTC	CASKLAGGTYNEQFF
TRBV5-1	-	14	TRBJ2-7	-	TGCGCCAGCAGCTTGACGGCGGGTTCATACGAGCAGTACTTC	CASSLTAGSYEQYF
TRBV11-3	TRBD2	18	TRBJ2-5	-	TGTGCCAGCAGCCACGGACCGGACGGACTAGCGGGAGGAGAGACCCAGTACTTC	CASSHGPDGLAGGETQYF
TRBV15	TRBD1	15	TRBJ2-7	-	TGTGCCACCAGCAACCTACAGGGGCGCGTCTACGAGCAGTACTTC	CATSNLQGRVYEQYF
TRBV29-1	-	11	TRBJ2-5	-	TGCAGCGTTGCAGACACTGAGACCCAGTACTTC	CSVADTETQYF
TRBV7-9	TRBD1	14	TRBJ2-7	-	TGTGCCAGCAGCTCGGGGACAGGAGGCTACGAGCAGTACTTC	CASSSGTGGYEQYF
TRBV5-4	TRBD1	15	TRBJ1-1	-	TGTGCCAGCAGCGACCCCGGACAGGGGAACACTGAAGCTTTCTTT	CASSDPGQGNTEAFF
TRBV28	TRBD2	17	TRBJ2-1	-	TGTGCCAGCAGTTTATGGACCGGGACTAAGATAACCAATGAGCAGTTCTTC	CASSLWTGTKITNEQFF
TRBV5-1	TRBD2	16	TRBJ2-3	-	TGCGCCAGCAGCGGGGGACTAGCGGGAAGCACAGATACGCAGTATTTT	CASSGGLAGSTDTQYF
TRBV19	-	15	TRBJ2-1	-	TGTGCCAGTAGCTGGGGGGACAGCGGTTACAATGAGCAGTTCTTC	CASSWGDSGYNEQFF
TRBV4-2	TRBD2	17	TRBJ2-3	-	TGTGCCAGCAGCCAAGGGGGTGGTCTAGCGGGAGCAGATACGCAGTATTTT	CASSQGGGLAGADTQYF
TRBV7-9	-	16	TRBJ2-7	-	TGTGCCAGCAGCCCCCTCGACGGGATGGGCTTTTACGAGCAGTACTTC	CASSPLDGMGFYEQYF
TRBV19	-	14	TRBJ2-3	once	TGTGCCAGTAGTAGGGGGGATCTGGCAGATACGCAGTATTTT	CASSRGDLADTQYF
TRBV5-1	-	14	TRBJ1-2	-	TGCGCCAGCAGCCAGCTCCAGGGTAACTATGGCTACACCTTC	CASSQLQGNYGYTF
TRBV10-3	TRBD2	15	TRBJ2-7	-	TGTGCCATCAGTGATCTTACTAGCGGGATCTACGAGCAGTACTTC	CAISDLTSGIYEQYF
TRBV5-1	TRBD2	16	TRBJ2-5	-	TGCGCCAGCAGCTCTCGTGCTAGCGGGTCCTACGAGACCCAGTACTTC	CASSSRASGSYETQYF
TRBV5-1	TRBD2	14	TRBJ2-3	-	TGCGCCAGCAGCTCGACTAGCGGGGCAGATACGCAGTATTTT	CASSSTSGADTQYF
TRBV18	-	12	TRBJ2-3	once	TGTGCCAGCTCACTCCAGGGTTATACGCAGTATTTT	CASSLQGYTQYF
TRBV5-1	-	14	TRBJ2-5	-	TGCGCCAGCAGCGTCCAGGGGAAACAAGAGACCCAGTACTTC	CASSVQGKQETQYF
TRBV6-5	-	14	TRBJ2-5	-	TGTGCCAGCAGTTACTCGAGGCACCAAGAGACCCAGTACTTC	CASSYSRHQETQYF
TRBV7-8	-	16	TRBJ1-1	-	TGTGCCAGCAGCTTATTTCAGACAGGACCCAACACTGAAGCTTTCTTT	CASSLFQTGPNTEAFF
TRBV5-1	TRBD1	14	TRBJ2-1	-	TGCGCCAGCAGCTCGACAGGGGGGTCCCTCGAGCAGTTCTTC	CASSSTGGSLEQFF
TRBV28	-	14	TRBJ2-7	-	TGTGCCAGCAGTTTGCGAGGGTTTTCCTACGAGCAGTACTTC	CASSLRGFSYEQYF
TRBV4-1	TRBD2	20	TRBJ2-3	-	TGCGCCAGCAGCCAAGCTCTCATAGCGGGAGGCCGACTATCTACAGATACGCAGTATTTT	CASSQALIAGGRLSTDTQYF
TRBV10-3	TRBD1	14	TRBJ1-2	-	TGTGCCCCCTTCCGGGACAGGGAACTTTATGGCTACACCTTC	CAPFRDRELYGYTF
TRBV6-1	-	15	TRBJ1-5	-	TGTGCCAGCAGTGAAGCGGGAGGCTGGGATCAGCCCCAGCATTTT	CASSEAGGWDQPQHF
TRBV18	-	14	TRBJ2-7	-	TGTGCCAGCTCACCTACTCGCGGCACCTACGAGCAGTACTTC	CASSPTRGTYEQYF
TRBV4-2	TRBD2	15	TRBJ2-7	-	TGTGCCAGCAGCCAAGATTCGGGACTAGTATCCGAGCAGTACTTC	CASSQDSGLVSEQYF
TRBV11-2	TRBD2	19	TRBJ2-1	-	TGTGCCAGCAGTAATTCCATCGCGACTAGCGGGAAACAGGGGGATGAGCAGTTCTTC	CASSNSIATSGKQGDEQFF
TRBV4-1	-	17	TRBJ2-3	-	TGCGCCAGCAGCCAGGGGGGGCTACGCGGGACCACAGATACGCAGTATTTT	CASSQGGLRGTTDTQYF
TRBV29-1	TRBD1	16	TRBJ2-7	-	TGCAGCGTTGTAAGGCCGAACAGGGGTTTAGGGTACGAGCAGTACTTC	CSVVRPNRGLGYEQYF
TRBV21-1	-	15	TRBJ2-1	-	TGTGCCAGGCGCCCGGGACTAGCGGATTACAATGAGCAGTTCTTC	CARRPGLADYNEQFF
TRBV28	TRBD1	12	TRBJ1-2	-	TGTGCCAGCAGTTCCGACAGGGTCGGCTACACCTTC	CASSSDRVGYTF
TRBV15	TRBD2	15	TRBJ2-1	-	TGTGCCACCAGCCCACTAGCGGATCCATACAATGAGCAGTTCTTC	CATSPLADPYNEQFF
TRBV5-4	-	14	TRBJ2-5	-	TGTGCCAGCAGCTGGACAACTACCCAAGAGACCCAGTACTTC	CASSWTTTQETQYF
TRBV4-2	TRBD1	17	TRBJ1-1	-	TGTGCCAGCAGCCGTCCCGGGACAGGATTAACGAACACTGAAGCTTTCTTT	CASSRPGTGLTNTEAFF
TRBV19	TRBD2	20	TRBJ2-3	-	TGTGCCAGCTCTTCCCCGGCTAGCGGGAGTAGGGGGGTTGGGTCAGATACGCAGTATTTT	CASSSPASGSRGVGSDTQYF
TRBV7-9	-	13	TRBJ2-2	-	TGTGCCAGCAGCTTAGTGACAGCCGGGGAGCTGTTTTTT	CASSLVTAGELFF
TRBV4-1	-	14	TRBJ1-4	-	TGCGCCAGCAGCCCGAGCTACGTAAATGAAAAACTGTTTTTT	CASSPSYVNEKLFF
TRBV7-2	TRBD2	18	TRBJ2-2	-	TGTGCCAGCAGCTTAGTAGGGACTAGCGGGCAGAACACCGGGGAGCTGTTTTTT	CASSLVGTSGQNTGELFF
TRBV7-9	TRBD1	14	TRBJ1-2	-	TGTGCCAGCAGCCCGCGACAGGGGAACTATGGCTACACCTTC	CASSPRQGNYGYTF